This T cell receptor (beta chain) was profiled in a study of CD8 T cells in ankylosing spondylitis (dated by TCRdb to about 2017). About the investigation overall: To find TCR variants linked to disease, the study profiled T cell receptor beta repertoires in ankylosing spondylitis patients and healthy donors. The whole study cohort included under 140 healthy donors and 25 ankylosing spondylitis patients. Peripheral blood was sampled, and synovial fluid was additionally collected from ankylosing spondylitis patients. Study-wide findings and limitations: The disease-linked clones were reported to be significantly enriched in matched synovial fluid samples from ankylosing spondylitis patients. Some of the motif variants had been reported before in the synovial fluid and blood of reactive arthritis patients, a finding that suggests common disease-initiation mechanisms. The disease-linked clones had a CD8+ phenotype and were found at relatively low frequencies in peripheral blood. A TCR beta motif of about eight highly homologous amino acid variants appeared characteristic of blood from ankylosing spondylitis patients.

The germline V gene (reference sequence) supplies CDR1 GTSNPN and CDR2 SVGIG. Trimming removed 0 bases from V and 1 base from J, leaving 3 bases between the germline ends. Inclusive of the bounding cysteine and phenylalanine, the CDR3 is 13 residues long. Left in the record is the CDR3 DNA by itself, 39 bases read in frame from the first base. A word on this clonotype: Its antigen is still unknown. No much larger clonotype is one base removed from it; base qualities were not supplied.

The sequencer was an Illumina HiSeq 2500. TCR beta libraries were prepared by quantitative 5'-RACE with molecular barcodes. On the study's bioinformatics: To identify disease-linked TCR variants, a new computational method was used, one built on a probabilistic model of VDJ rearrangement. The public reads were run again by TCRdb, first through fastp at Q25 and then through MiXCR, and only productive beta chains were kept. Records with the same CDR3 protein are collapsed into one entry carrying the most frequent genes and DNA. These V and J calls are TCRdb output, not the study's own analysis. Present in this sample are 700,000 or so distinct CDR3 sequences, around a fifth of which were seen just once. The ten biggest clones cover under 20% of the sample.

The origin of this receptor is a male donor with ankylosing spondylitis. This receptor chain uses TRBV30 and TRBJ2-2, with the D gene call left open. The material sequenced was blood, either unsorted or a sorted T cell fraction (not recorded which). The sequenced DNA is TGTGCCTGGAGTGTACGGAACACCGGGGAGCTGTTTTTT. Translation gives CAWSVRNTGELFF.